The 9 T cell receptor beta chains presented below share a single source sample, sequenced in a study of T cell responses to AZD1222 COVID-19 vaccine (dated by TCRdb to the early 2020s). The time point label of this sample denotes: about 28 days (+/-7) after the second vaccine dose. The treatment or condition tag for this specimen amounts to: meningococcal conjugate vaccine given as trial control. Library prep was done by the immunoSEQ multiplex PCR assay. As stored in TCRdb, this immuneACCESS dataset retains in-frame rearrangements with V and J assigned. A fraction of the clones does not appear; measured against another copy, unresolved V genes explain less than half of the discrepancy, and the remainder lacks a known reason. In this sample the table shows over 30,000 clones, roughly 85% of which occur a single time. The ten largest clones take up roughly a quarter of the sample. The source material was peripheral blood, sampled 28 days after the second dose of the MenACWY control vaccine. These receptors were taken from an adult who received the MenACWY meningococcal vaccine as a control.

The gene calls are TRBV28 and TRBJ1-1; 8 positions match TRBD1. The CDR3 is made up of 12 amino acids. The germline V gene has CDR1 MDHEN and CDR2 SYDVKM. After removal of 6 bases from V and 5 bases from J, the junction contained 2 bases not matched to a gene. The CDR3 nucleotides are TGTGCCAGCAGACAGGGGGGGACTGAAGCTTTCTTT. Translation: CASRQGGTEAFF.

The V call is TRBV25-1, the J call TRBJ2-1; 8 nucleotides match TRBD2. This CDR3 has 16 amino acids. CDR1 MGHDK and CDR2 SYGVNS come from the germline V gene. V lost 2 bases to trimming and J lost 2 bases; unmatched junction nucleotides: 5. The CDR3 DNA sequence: TGTGCCAGCAGTGAAGAGGTTAGCGGGACCTACAATGAGCAGTTCTTC. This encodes CASSEEVSGTYNEQFF.

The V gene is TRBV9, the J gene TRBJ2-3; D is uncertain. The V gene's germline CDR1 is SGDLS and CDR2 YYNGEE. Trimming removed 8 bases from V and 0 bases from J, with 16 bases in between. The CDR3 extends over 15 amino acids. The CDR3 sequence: CASTRSSYSTDTQYF. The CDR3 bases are TGTGCCAGTACGAGGAGCTCCTATAGCACAGATACGCAGTATTTT. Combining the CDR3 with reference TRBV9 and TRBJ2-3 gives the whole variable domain DSGVTQTPKHLITATGQRVTLRCSPRSGDLSVYWYQQSLDQGLQFLIQYYNGEERAKGNILERFSAQQFPDLHSELNLSSLELGDSALYFCASTRSSYSTDTQYFGPGTRLTVL.

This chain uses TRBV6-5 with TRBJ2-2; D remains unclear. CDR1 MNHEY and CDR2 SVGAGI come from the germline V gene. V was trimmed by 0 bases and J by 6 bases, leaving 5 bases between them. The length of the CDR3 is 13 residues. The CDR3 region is CASSYSKPGELFF. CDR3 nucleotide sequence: TGTGCCAGCAGTTACTCGAAACCCGGGGAGCTGTTTTTT.

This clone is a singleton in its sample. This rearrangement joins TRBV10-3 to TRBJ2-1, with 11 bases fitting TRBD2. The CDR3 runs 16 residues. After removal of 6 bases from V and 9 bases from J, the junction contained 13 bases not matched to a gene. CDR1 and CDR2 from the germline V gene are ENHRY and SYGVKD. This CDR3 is CAIRTTTSGKDIEQFF. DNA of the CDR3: TGTGCCATCAGGACCACGACTAGCGGGAAGGATATTGAGCAGTTCTTC.

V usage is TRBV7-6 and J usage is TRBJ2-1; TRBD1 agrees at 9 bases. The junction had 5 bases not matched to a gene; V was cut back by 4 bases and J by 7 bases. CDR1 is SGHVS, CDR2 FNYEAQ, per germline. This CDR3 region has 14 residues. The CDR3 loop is CASSSRTGANEQFF. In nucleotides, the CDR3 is TGTGCCAGCAGCTCGAGGACAGGGGCAAATGAGCAGTTCTTC.

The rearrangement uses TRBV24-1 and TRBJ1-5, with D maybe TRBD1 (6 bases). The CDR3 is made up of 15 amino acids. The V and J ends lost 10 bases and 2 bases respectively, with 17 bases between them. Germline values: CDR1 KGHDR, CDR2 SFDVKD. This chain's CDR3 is CATSFGGQGNQPQHF. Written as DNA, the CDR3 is TGTGCCACTTCATTTGGGGGGCAGGGCAATCAGCCCCAGCATTTT.

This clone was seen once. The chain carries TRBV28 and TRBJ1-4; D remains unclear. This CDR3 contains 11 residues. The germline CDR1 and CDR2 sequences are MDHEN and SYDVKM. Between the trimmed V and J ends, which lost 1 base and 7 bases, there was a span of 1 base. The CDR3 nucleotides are TGTGCCAGCAGTTTATTTGAAAAACTGTTTTTT. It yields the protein CASSLFEKLFF.

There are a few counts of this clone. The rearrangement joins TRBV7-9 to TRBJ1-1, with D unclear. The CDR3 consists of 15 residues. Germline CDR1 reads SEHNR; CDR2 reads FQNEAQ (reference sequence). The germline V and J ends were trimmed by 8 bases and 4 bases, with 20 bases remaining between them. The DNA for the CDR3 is TGTGCCAGCGACCCAACGGTGGGTATAGGCACTGAAGCTTTCTTT. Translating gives CASDPTVGIGTEAFF.